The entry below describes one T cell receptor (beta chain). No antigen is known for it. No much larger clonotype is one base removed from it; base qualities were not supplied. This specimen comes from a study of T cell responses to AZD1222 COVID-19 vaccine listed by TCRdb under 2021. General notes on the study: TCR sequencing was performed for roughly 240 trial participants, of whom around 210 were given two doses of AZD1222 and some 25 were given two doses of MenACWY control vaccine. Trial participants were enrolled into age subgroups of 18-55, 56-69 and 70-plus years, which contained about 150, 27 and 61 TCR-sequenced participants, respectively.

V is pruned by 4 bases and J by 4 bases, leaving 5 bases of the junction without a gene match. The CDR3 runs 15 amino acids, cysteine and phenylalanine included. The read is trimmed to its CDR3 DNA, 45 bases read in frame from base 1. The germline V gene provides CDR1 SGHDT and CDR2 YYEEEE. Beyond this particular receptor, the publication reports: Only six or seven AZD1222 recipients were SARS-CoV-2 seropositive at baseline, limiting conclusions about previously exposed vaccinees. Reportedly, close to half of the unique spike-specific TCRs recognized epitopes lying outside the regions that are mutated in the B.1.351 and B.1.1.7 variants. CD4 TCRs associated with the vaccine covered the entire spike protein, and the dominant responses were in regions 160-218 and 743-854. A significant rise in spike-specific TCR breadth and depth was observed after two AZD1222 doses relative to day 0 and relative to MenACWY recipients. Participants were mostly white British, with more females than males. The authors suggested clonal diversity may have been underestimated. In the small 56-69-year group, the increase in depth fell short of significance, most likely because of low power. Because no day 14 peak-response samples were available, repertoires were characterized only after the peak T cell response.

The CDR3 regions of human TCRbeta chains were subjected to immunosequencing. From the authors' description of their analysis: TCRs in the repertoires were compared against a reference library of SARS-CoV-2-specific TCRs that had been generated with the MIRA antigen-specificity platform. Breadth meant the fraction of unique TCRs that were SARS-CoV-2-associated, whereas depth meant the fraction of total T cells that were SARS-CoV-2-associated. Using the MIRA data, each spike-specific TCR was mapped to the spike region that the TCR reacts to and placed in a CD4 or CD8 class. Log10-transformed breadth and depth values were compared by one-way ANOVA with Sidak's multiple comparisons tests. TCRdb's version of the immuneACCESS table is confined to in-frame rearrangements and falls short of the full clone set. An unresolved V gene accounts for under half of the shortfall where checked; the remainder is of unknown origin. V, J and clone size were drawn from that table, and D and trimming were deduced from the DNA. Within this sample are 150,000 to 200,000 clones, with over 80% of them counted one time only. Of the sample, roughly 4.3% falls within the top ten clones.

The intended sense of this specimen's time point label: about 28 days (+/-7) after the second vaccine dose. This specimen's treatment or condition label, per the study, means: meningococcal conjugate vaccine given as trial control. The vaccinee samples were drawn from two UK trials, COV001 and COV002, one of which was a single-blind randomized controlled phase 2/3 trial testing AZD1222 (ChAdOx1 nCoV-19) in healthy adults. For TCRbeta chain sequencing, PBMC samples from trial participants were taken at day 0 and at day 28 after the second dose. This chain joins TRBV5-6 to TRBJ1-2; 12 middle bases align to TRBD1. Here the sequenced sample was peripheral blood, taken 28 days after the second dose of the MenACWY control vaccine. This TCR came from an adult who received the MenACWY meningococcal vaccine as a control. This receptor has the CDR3 CASSPGTGGRYGYTF. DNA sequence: TGTGCCAGCAGCCCTGGGACAGGGGGCCGCTATGGCTACACCTTC.